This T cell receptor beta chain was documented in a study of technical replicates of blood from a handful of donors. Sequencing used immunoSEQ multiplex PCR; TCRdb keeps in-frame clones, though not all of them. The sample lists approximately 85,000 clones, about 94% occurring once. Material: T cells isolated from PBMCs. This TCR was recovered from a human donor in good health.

The CDR3 DNA follows: TGTGCCAGCGGGCTAGCGGGAGGGGAGACCCAGTACTTC. It translates to CASGLAGGETQYF. The chain links TRBV21-1 to TRBJ2-5; the table's TRBD2 call for D was not verified on the DNA. TRBV21-1 constitutes a pseudogene. The CDR3 runs 13 residues.